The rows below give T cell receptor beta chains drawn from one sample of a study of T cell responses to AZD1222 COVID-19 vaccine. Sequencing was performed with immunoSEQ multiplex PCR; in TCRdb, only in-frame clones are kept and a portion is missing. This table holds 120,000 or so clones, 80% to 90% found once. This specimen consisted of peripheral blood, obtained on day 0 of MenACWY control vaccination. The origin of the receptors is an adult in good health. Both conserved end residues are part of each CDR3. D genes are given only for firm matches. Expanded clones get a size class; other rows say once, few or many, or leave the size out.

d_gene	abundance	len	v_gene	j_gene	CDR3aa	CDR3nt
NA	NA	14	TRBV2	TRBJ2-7	CASSDFYQDNEQYF	TGTGCCAGCAGTGACTTCTACCAGGACAACGAGCAGTACTTC
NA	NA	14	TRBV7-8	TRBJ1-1	CASSLVGGRTEAFF	TGTGCCAGCAGCTTAGTCGGGGGGCGCACTGAAGCTTTCTTT
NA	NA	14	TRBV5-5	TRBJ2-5	CASSLGAVRETQYF	TGTGCCAGCAGCTTGGGGGCAGTCCGAGAGACCCAGTACTTC
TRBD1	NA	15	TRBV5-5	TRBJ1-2	CASSLEGQGVYGYTF	TGTGCCAGCAGCTTGGAAGGACAGGGGGTGTATGGCTACACCTTC
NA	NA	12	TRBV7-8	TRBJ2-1	CASSLLSNEQFF	TGTGCCAGCAGCCTTCTATCAAATGAGCAGTTCTTC
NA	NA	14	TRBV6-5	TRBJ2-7	CASRKDGTSYEQYF	TGTGCCAGCAGGAAGGACGGTACCTCCTACGAGCAGTACTTC
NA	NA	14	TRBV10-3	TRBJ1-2	CAIRPGAAGYGYTF	TGTGCCATCAGACCCGGAGCAGCAGGTTATGGCTACACCTTC
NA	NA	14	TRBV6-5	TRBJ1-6	CASSRDTDNSPLHF	TGTGCCAGCAGCCGGGACACGGACAATTCACCCCTCCACTTT
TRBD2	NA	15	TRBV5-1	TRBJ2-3	CASSLWGLDSDTQYF	TGCGCCAGCAGCTTGTGGGGACTAGACTCAGATACGCAGTATTTT
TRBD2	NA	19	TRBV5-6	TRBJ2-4	CASSLRTSGIQLAKNIQYF	TGTGCCAGCAGCTTGAGGACTAGCGGGATTCAATTAGCCAAAAACATTCAGTACTTC
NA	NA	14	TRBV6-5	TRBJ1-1	CASHFRAGGTEAFF	TGTGCCAGCCACTTCCGGGCGGGAGGCACTGAAGCTTTCTTT
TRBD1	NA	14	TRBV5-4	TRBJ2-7	CASSQGQGQGEQYF	TGTGCCAGCAGCCAAGGACAGGGTCAAGGGGAGCAGTACTTC
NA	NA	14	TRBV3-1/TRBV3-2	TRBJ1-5	CASSASDSNQPQHF	TGTGCCAGCAGCGCGAGCGATAGCAATCAGCCCCAGCATTTT
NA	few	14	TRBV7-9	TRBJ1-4	CASSLNSANEKLFF	TGTGCCAGCAGCTTAAATTCGGCTAATGAAAAACTGTTTTTT
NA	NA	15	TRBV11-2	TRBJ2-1	CASSNRDTTYNEQFF	TGTGCCAGCAGCAACCGGGACACGACCTACAATGAGCAGTTCTTC
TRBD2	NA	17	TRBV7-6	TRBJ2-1	CASSPRLAGFSYNEQFF	TGTGCCAGCAGCCCCAGGCTAGCGGGATTCTCCTACAATGAGCAGTTCTTC
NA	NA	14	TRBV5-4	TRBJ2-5	CASSPGSSQETQYF	TGTGCCAGCAGCCCCGGGAGCAGCCAAGAGACCCAGTACTTC
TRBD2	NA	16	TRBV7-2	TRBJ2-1	CASSLGGTSGDNEQFF	TGTGCCAGCAGCCTCGGTGGGACTAGCGGTGACAATGAGCAGTTCTTC
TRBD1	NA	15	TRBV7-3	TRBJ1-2	CASSVSGTGGNGYTF	TGTGCCAGCAGCGTCTCCGGGACAGGGGGGAATGGCTACACCTTC
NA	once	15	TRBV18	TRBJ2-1	CASTSGKWQSNEQFF	TGTGCCAGCACCTCAGGGAAGTGGCAATCTAATGAGCAGTTCTTC
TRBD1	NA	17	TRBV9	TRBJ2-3	CASSPFSSGQGLHTQYF	TGTGCCAGCAGCCCCTTTTCTTCGGGACAGGGATTGCATACGCAGTATTTT
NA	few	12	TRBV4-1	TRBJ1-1	CASSQAGTEAFF	TGCGCCAGCAGCCAAGCGGGAACTGAAGCTTTCTTT
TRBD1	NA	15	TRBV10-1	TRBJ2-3	CASSESTRGTDTQYF	TGCGCCAGCAGTGAGTCGACCAGGGGGACAGATACGCAGTATTTT
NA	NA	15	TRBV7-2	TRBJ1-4	CASSFNRGPNEKLFF	TGTGCCAGCAGCTTTAACCGGGGGCCTAATGAAAAACTGTTTTTT
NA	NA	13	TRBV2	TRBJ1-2	CASTRDGNYGYTF	TGTGCCAGCACCAGGGACGGCAACTATGGCTACACCTTC
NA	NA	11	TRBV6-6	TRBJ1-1	CASSPSTEAFF	TGTGCCAGCAGCCCCTCCACTGAAGCTTTCTTT
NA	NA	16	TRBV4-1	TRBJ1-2	CASSPPGTTTAYGYTF	TGCGCCAGCAGCCCCCCCGGGACCACTACCGCCTATGGCTACACCTTC
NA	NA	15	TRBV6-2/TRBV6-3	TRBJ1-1	CASSYSGTASTEAFF	TGTGCCAGCAGTTACTCCGGGACCGCTAGCACTGAAGCTTTCTTT
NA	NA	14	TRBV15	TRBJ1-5	CATNRQVSNQPQHF	TGTGCCACCAACCGACAAGTTAGCAATCAGCCCCAGCATTTT
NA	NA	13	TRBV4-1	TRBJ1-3	CASSQDVGNTIYF	TGCGCCAGCAGCCAAGATGTGGGAAACACCATATATTTT
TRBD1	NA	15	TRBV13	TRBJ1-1	CASSLGTGGNTEAFF	TGTGCCAGCAGCTTAGGGACAGGGGGGAACACTGAAGCTTTCTTT
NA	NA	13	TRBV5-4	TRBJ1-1	CASRGYTGTEAFF	TGTGCCAGCAGGGGATACACGGGGACTGAAGCTTTCTTT
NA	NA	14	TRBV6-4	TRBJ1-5	CASEVAKGNQPQHF	TGTGCCAGCGAAGTGGCTAAGGGGAATCAGCCCCAGCATTTT
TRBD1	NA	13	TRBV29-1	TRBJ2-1	CSAPGQGNNEQFF	TGCAGCGCTCCGGGACAGGGTAACAATGAGCAGTTCTTC
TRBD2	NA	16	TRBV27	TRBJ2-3	CASSPGTSGFRYTQYF	TGTGCCAGCAGTCCGGGGACTAGCGGGTTTCGGTATACGCAGTATTTT
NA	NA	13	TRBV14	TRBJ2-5	CASSQNPWQTQYF	TGTGCCAGCAGCCAAAACCCTTGGCAGACCCAGTACTTC
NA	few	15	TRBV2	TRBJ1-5	CASSYGGGGNQPQHF	TGTGCCAGCAGCTACGGGGGGGGTGGCAATCAGCCCCAGCATTTT
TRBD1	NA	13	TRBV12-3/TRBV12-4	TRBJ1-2	CTSSRGTDYGYTF	TGTACCAGCAGCAGAGGGACAGACTATGGCTACACCTTC
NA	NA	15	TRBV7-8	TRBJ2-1	CASRRGGSFNNEQFF	TGTGCCAGCAGGAGGGGGGGGAGCTTCAACAATGAGCAGTTCTTC
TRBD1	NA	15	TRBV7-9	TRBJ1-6	CASSLSDRVFSPLHF	TGTGCCAGCAGCTTATCCGACAGGGTCTTTTCACCCCTCCACTTT
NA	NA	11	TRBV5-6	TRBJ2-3	CASSRGDTQYF	TGTGCCAGCAGCAGAGGGGATACGCAGTATTTT